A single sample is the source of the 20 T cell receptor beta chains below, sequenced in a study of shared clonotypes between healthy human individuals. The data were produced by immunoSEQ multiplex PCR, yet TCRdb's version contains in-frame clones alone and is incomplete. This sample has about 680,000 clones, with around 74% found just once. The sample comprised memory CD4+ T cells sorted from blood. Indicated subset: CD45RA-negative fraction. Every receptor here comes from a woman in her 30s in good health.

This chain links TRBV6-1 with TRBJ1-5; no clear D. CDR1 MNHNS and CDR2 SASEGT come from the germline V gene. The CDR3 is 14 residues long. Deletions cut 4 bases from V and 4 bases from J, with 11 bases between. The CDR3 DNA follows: TGTGCCAGCAGTGGAGGGTCCGCGAATCAGCCCCAGCATTTT. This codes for CASSGGSANQPQHF.

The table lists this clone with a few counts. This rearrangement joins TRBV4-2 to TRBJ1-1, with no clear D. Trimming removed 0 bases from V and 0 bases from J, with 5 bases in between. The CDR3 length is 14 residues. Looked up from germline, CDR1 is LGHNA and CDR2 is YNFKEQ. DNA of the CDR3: TGTGCCAGCAGCCAAGAAACAGTGAACACTGAAGCTTTCTTT. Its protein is CASSQETVNTEAFF.

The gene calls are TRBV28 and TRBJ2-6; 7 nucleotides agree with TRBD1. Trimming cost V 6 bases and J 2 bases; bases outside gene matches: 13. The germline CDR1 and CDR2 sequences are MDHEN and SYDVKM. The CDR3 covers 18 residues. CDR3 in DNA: TGTGCCAGCAGCCGACAGGGTCCAGGGAAGGCTGGGGCCAACGTCCTGACTTTC. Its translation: CASSRQGPGKAGANVLTF.

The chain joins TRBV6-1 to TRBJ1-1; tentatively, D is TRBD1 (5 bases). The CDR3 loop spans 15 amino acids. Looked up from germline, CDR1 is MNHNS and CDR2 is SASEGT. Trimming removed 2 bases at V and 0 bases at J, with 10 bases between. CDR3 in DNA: TGTGCCAGCAGTGAATTCGACAGCTTGAACACTGAAGCTTTCTTT. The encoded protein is CASSEFDSLNTEAFF.

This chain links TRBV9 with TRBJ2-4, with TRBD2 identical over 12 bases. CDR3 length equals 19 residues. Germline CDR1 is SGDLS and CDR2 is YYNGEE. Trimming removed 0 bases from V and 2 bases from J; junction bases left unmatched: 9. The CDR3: CASSVDALAGGGTKNIQYF. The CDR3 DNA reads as TGTGCCAGCAGCGTAGATGCACTAGCGGGAGGAGGGACCAAAAACATTCAGTACTTC. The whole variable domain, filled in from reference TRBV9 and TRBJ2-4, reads DSGVTQTPKHLITATGQRVTLRCSPRSGDLSVYWYQQSLDQGLQFLIQYYNGEERAKGNILERFSAQQFPDLHSELNLSSLELGDSALYFCASSVDALAGGGTKNIQYFGAGTRLSVL.

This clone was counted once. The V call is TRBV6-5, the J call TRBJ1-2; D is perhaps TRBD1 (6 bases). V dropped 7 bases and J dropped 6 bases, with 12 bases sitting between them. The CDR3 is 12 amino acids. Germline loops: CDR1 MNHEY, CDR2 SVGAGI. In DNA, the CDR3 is TGTGCCAGCACTGGGGCAGGGGATGGCTACACCTTC. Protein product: CASTGAGDGYTF.

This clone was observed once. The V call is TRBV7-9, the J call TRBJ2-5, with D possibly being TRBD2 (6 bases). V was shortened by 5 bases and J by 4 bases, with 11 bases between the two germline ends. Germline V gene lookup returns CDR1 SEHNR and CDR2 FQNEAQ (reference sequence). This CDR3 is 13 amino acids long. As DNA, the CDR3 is TGTGCCAGCAGCATTCGGGGAGGAGAGACCCAGTACTTC. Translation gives CASSIRGGETQYF. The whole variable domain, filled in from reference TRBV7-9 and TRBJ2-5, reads DTGVSQNPRHKITKRGQNVTFRCDPISEHNRLYWYRQTLGQGPEFLTYFQNEAQLEKSRLLSDRFSAERPKGSFSTLEIQRTEQGDSAMYLCASSIRGGETQYFGPGTRLLVL.

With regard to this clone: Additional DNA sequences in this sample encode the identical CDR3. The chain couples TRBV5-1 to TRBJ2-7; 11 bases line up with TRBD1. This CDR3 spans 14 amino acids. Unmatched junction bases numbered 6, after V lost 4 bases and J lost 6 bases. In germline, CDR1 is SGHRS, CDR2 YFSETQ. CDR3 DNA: TGCGCCAGCAGCCCTGGGACAGGGGGACTCGAGCAGTACTTC. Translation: CASSPGTGGLEQYF.

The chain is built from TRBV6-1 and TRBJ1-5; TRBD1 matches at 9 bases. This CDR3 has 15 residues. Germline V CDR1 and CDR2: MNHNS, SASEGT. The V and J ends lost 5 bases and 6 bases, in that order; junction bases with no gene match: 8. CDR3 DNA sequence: TGTGCCAGCAGTACCGGGACAGGGAAAAGTCAGCCCCAGCATTTT. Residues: CASSTGTGKSQPQHF.

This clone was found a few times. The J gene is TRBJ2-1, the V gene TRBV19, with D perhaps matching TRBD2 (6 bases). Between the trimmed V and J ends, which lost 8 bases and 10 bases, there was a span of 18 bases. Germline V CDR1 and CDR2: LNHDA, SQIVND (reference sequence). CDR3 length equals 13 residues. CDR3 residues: CASGLYGGEEQFF. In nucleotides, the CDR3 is TGTGCCAGTGGACTCTACGGGGGTGAAGAGCAGTTCTTC.

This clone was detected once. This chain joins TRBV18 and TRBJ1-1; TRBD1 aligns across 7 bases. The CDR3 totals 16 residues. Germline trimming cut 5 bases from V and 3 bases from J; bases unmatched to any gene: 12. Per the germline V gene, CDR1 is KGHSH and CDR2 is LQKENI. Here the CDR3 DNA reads TGTGCCAGCTCAGACCGGGAGGGGGCGATTGACACTGAAGCTTTCTTT. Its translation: CASSDREGAIDTEAFF.

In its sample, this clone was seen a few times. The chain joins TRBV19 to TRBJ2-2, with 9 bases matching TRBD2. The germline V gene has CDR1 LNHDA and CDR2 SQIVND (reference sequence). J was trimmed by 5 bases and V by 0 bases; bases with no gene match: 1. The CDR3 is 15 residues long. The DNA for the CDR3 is TGTGCCAGTAGTATAGATAGCGGGGGTACCGGGGAGCTGTTTTTT. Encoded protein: CASSIDSGGTGELFF.

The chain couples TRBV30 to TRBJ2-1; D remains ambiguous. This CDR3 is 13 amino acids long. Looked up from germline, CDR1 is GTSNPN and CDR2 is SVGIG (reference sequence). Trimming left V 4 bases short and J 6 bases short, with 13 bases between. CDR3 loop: CAWKDRKVNEQFF. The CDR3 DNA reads TGTGCCTGGAAGGACCGCAAGGTCAATGAGCAGTTCTTC.

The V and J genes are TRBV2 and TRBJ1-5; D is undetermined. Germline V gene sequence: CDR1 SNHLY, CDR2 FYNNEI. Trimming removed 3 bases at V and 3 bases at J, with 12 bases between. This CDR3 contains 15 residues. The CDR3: CASSEGQTINQPQHF. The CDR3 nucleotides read TGTGCCAGCAGTGAGGGCCAGACCATCAATCAGCCCCAGCATTTT.

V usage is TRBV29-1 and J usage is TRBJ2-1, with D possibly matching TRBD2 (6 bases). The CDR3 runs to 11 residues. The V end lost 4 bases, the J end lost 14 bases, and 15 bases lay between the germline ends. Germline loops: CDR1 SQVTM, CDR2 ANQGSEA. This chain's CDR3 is CSVGESGVEFF. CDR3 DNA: TGCAGCGTTGGGGAATCGGGGGTAGAGTTCTTC.

The DNA of the CDR3 is TGTGCCAGCAGCCCTCGGGACAGGGGCGCCGGGACCGAAGCTTTCTTT. This gives the protein CASSPRDRGAGTEAFF. The rearrangement joins TRBV11-2 to TRBJ1-1, with 10 bases that match TRBD1. After removal of 5 bases from V and 8 bases from J, the junction contained 14 bases not matched to a gene. Germline loops: CDR1 SGHAT, CDR2 FQNNGV. There are 16 residues in the CDR3.

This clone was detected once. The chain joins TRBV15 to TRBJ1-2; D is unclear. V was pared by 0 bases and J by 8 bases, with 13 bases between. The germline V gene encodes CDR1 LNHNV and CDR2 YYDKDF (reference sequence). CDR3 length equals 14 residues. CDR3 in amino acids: CATSRDGSIEGYTF. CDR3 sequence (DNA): TGTGCCACCAGCAGAGATGGCTCGATCGAGGGCTACACCTTC.

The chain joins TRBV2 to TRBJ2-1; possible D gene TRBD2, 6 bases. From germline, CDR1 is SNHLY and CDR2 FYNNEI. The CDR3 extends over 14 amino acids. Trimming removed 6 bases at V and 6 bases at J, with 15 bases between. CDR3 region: CASSRDWGVNEQFF. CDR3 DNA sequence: TGTGCCAGCAGCCGGGACTGGGGGGTCAATGAGCAGTTCTTC.

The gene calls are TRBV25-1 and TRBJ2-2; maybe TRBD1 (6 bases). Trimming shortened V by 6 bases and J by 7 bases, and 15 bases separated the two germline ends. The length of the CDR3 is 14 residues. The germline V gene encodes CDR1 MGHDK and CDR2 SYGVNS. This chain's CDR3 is CASRPQGSGGELFF. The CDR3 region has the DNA TGTGCCAGCAGACCTCAGGGGAGTGGCGGGGAGCTGTTTTTT.

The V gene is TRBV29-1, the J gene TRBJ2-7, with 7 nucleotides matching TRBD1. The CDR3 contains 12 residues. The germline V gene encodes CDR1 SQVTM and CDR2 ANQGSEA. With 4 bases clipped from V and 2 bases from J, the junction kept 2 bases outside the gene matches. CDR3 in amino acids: CSVVGQTYEQYF. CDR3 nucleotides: TGCAGCGTTGTGGGACAGACCTACGAGCAGTACTTC.